Detailed here is one T cell receptor beta chain. Its antigen is unidentified. TCRdb passed the 5' RACE reads through MiXCR, listing each CDR3 protein once. The data show approximately 540,000 distinct CDR3 sequences, with about 12% seen just once and under 7.5% held by the top ten. These data come from a study of CD8 T cells in ankylosing spondylitis. Study outcomes and limitations: Characteristic, it appeared, of ankylosing spondylitis blood was a TCR beta motif of roughly eight highly homologous variants. Reactive arthritis synovial fluid and blood were previously reported to contain some motif variants.

This CDR3 contains 17 residues. V was pared by 1 base and J by 5 bases, with 12 bases of the junction left unmatched. The chain uses TRBV5-7 and TRBJ2-1; 7 bases are a match to TRBD2. TRBV5-7 is sorted into the ORF group, with uncertain function. The sequenced material came from blood, either unsorted or a sorted T cell fraction (not recorded which). The source of this sequence is a male donor with ankylosing spondylitis. In DNA, the CDR3 is TGTGCCAGCAGCTTGCTGGGCGGGGGACTGCTCGACAATGAGCAGTTCTTC. Its translation is CASSLLGGGLLDNEQFF.